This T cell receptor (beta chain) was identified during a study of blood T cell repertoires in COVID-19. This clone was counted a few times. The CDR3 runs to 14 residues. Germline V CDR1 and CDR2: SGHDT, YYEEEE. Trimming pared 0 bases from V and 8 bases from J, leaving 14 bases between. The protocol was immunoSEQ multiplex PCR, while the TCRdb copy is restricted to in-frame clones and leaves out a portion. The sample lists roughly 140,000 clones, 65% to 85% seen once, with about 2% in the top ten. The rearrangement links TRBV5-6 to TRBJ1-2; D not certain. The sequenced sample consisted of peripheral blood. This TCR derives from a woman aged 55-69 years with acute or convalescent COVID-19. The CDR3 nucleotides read TGTGCCAGCAGCTTGGCCAGAGGACTCCTAGGCTACACCTTC. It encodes CASSLARGLLGYTF.